The rows below give T cell receptor beta chains drawn from one sample of a study of cytomegalovirus exposure and HLA in healthy donors. Repertoires were generated with immunoSEQ multiplex PCR, while TCRdb's copy carries only in-frame clones and drops some. The sample records about 170,000 clones, around 80% being singletons. The sequencing sample was made of PBMCs. The receptors were sampled from a woman aged 50 to 60 in good health and CMV-seropositive. Each CDR3 is given with its conserved first and last residue. The D gene is left open where the match is weak. Expanded clones are given a class, and other clones once, few, many or no size at all.

d_gene | abundance | len | j_gene | v_gene | CDR3aa | CDR3nt
TRBD1 | - | 14 | TRBJ2-7 | TRBV7-2 | CASNRGQGRGEQYF | TGTGCCAGCAACCGGGGACAGGGGCGAGGCGAGCAGTACTTC
TRBD2 | - | 16 | TRBJ2-1 | TRBV19 | CASSDPGTSGSDEQFF | TGTGCCAGTAGTGACCCCGGGACTAGCGGGAGCGATGAGCAGTTCTTC
- | - | 14 | TRBJ2-2 | TRBV30 | CAWSAVRDTGELFF | TGTGCCTGGAGCGCGGTGAGGGACACCGGGGAGCTGTTTTTT
- | few | 11 | TRBJ1-2 | TRBV28 | CASSFSAGSTF | TGTGCCAGCAGTTTTTCGGCAGGTAGCACCTTC
TRBD2 | - | 14 | TRBJ2-7 | TRBV2 | CASSDSGRSYEQYF | TGTGCCAGCAGTGATAGCGGGAGGTCCTACGAGCAGTACTTC
- | - | 15 | TRBJ1-2 | TRBV18 | CASSPPGPYREGYTF | TGTGCCAGCTCACCACCAGGCCCCTATCGGGAGGGCTACACCTTC
TRBD2 | - | 18 | TRBJ2-7 | TRBV11-2 | CASSLEMQTTSGRSEQYF | TGTGCCAGCAGCTTAGAAATGCAAACGACTAGCGGGAGAAGCGAGCAGTACTTC
- | - | 14 | TRBJ1-4 | TRBV7-2 | CASSWGGTNEKLFF | TGTGCCAGCAGCTGGGGGGGAACTAATGAAAAACTGTTTTTT
- | few | 15 | TRBJ1-2 | TRBV7-2 | CASKPGGAVNYGYTF | TGTGCCAGCAAACCGGGGGGGGCCGTCAACTATGGCTACACCTTC
TRBD2 | - | 16 | TRBJ2-3 | TRBV7-3 | CASSRSGDHSTDTQYF | TGTGCCAGCAGCAGGAGCGGGGACCATAGCACAGATACGCAGTATTTT
TRBD2 | few | 18 | TRBJ2-7 | TRBV5-4 | CASSLPGTSGRGSYEQYF | TGTGCCAGCAGCTTACCCGGGACTAGCGGGAGGGGCTCCTACGAGCAGTACTTC
- | - | 13 | TRBJ2-4 | TRBV18 | CASSPNKHDIQYF | TGTGCCAGCTCACCAAATAAACACGACATTCAGTACTTC
- | - | 13 | TRBJ2-7 | TRBV27 | CASSPGGPYEQYF | TGTGCCAGCAGTCCCGGGGGGCCCTACGAGCAGTACTTC
- | - | 15 | TRBJ1-6 | TRBV15 | CATSRDRGESSPLHF | TGTGCCACCAGCAGAGATCGGGGGGAAAGTTCACCCCTCCACTTT
TRBD2 | - | 15 | TRBJ2-3 | TRBV7-2 | CASSRTSGALHTQYF | TGTGCCAGCAGCAGGACTAGCGGCGCGCTCCATACGCAGTATTTT
- | - | 15 | TRBJ2-3 | TRBV5-5 | CASSPGAGDTDTQYF | TGTGCCAGCAGCCCAGGGGCAGGAGATACAGATACGCAGTATTTT
- | - | 15 | TRBJ1-1 | TRBV7-9 | CSSSLDQGRVTEAFF | TGTTCCAGCAGCTTAGATCAGGGGCGCGTCACTGAAGCTTTCTTT
TRBD2 | - | 17 | TRBJ2-7 | TRBV4-2 | CASSQRSSGGHSYEQYF | TGTGCCAGCAGCCAACGGTCTAGCGGGGGACACTCCTACGAGCAGTACTTC